The 23 T cell receptor beta chains below come from one sample, sequenced in a study of blood T cell repertoires in COVID-19. Some clones are missing from TCRdb's copy, which holds only in-frame ones; the method was immunoSEQ multiplex PCR. The data contain almost 300,000 clones, roughly 90% of them singletons. Sequenced input: peripheral blood. These receptor sequences come from a woman aged 25 to 39 with COVID-19, enrolled during active disease.

The genes are TRBV12-5 and TRBJ2-7; D perhaps matches TRBD1 (6 bases). Between the trimmed V and J ends, which lost 8 bases and 2 bases, there was a span of 16 bases. The CDR3 contains 14 residues. The V gene's germline CDR1 is LGHNT and CDR2 FRNRAP. The CDR3 loop reads CASSYRDGPYEQYF. CDR3 sequence (DNA): TGTGCTAGTAGTTACAGGGATGGGCCCTACGAGCAGTACTTC.

The rearrangement uses TRBV18 and TRBJ2-3; the match to TRBD2 covers 8 bases. The CDR3 runs to 17 residues. J lost 1 base, V lost 5 bases, and 11 bases had no gene match. Per the germline V gene, CDR1 is KGHSH and CDR2 is LQKENI. The CDR3: CASSTFSGEGGTDTQYF. The DNA of the CDR3 is TGTGCCAGCTCAACCTTTAGCGGGGAGGGCGGCACAGATACGCAGTATTTT.

V is TRBV5-5 and J is TRBJ1-4; D gene uncertain. The CDR3 contains 14 residues. Germline lookup yields CDR1 SGHKS and CDR2 YYEKEE (reference sequence). V was trimmed by 6 bases and J by 2 bases, leaving 11 bases between them. The CDR3 coding sequence is TGTGCCAGCAACCGCTACGAGACTAATGAAAAACTGTTTTTT. Encoded protein: CASNRYETNEKLFF.

This chain joins TRBV7-6 and TRBJ1-6; D not resolved. V lost 4 bases to trimming and J lost 0 bases, with 7 bases between them. There are 15 residues in the CDR3. Germline CDR1 and CDR2: SGHVS and FNYEAQ. CDR3 protein: CASSSGSSYNSPLHF. CDR3 sequence (DNA): TGTGCCAGCAGCTCGGGAAGCTCCTATAATTCACCCCTCCACTTT.

CDR3 DNA sequence: TGTGCCAGCATGCAGGGGGTCTATGGCTACACCTTC. Amino acids: CASMQGVYGYTF. This chain uses TRBV2 with TRBJ1-2; TRBD1 agrees at 7 bases. Germline CDR1 reads SNHLY; CDR2 reads FYNNEI. The CDR3 loop spans 12 amino acids. The V and J ends lost 7 bases and 4 bases, in that order; junction bases with no gene match: 3.

The rearrangement uses TRBV2 and TRBJ2-7; 10 positions agree with TRBD2. The CDR3 contains 15 residues. Germline CDR1 SNHLY, CDR2 FYNNEI. J was trimmed by 5 bases and V by 8 bases; bases with no gene match: 12. CDR3 DNA: TGTGCCAGCTCTGGAGGAGCGGGGGGGCAAAACGAGCAGTACTTC. Residues: CASSGGAGGQNEQYF.

J is TRBJ2-3 and V is TRBV2; 7 bases align to TRBD2. There are 15 residues in the CDR3. V shed 3 bases, J shed 2 bases, and the junction held 5 bases outside the gene matches. Germline V CDR1 and CDR2: SNHLY, FYNNEI. CDR3 nucleotides: TGTGCCAGCAGTGAGCCTAGCGGTTACACAGATACGCAGTATTTT. It yields the protein CASSEPSGYTDTQYF.

The gene calls are TRBV6-5 and TRBJ1-1; TRBD1 might be the D (5 bases). This CDR3 is built from 12 residues. The germline V gene encodes CDR1 MNHEY and CDR2 SVGAGI. V gave up 8 bases and J gave up 4 bases, with 11 bases separating them. The CDR3 spells CASSRVRTEAFF. The CDR3, as DNA: TGTGCCAGCTCCAGGGTTCGCACTGAAGCTTTCTTT.

V is TRBV4-2 and J is TRBJ2-2; 10 nucleotides line up with TRBD1. CDR3 length: 16 amino acids. With V trimmed by 4 bases and J by 1 base, 3 bases remained unmatched. Germline CDR1 is LGHNA and CDR2 is YNFKEQ. In DNA form, the CDR3 reads TGTGCCAGCAGCCCAAGGGACAGGGGGAACACCGGGGAGCTGTTTTTT. Residues: CASSPRDRGNTGELFF.

The genes are TRBV19 and TRBJ1-5; 8 bases are a match to TRBD1. V lost 5 bases, J lost 4 bases, and 7 bases stayed unmatched. CDR1 is LNHDA and CDR2 is SQIVND in the germline V gene (reference sequence). The CDR3 extends over 15 amino acids. In DNA form, the CDR3 reads TGTGCCAGTAGTCCTCCGGACAGGGAGAATCAGCCCCAGCATTTT. Its protein product is CASSPPDRENQPQHF.

The chain is built from TRBV7-9 and TRBJ2-2; 7 positions match TRBD2. The CDR3 spans 18 residues. V was clipped by 5 bases and J by 1 base; unmatched bases: 13. The germline CDR1 and CDR2 sequences are SEHNR and FQNEAQ (reference sequence). CDR3 loop: CASSPIPAGVWNTGELFF. The DNA of the CDR3 is TGTGCCAGCAGCCCGATCCCGGCGGGAGTTTGGAACACCGGGGAGCTGTTTTTT.

The chain combines TRBV18 with TRBJ1-5; 7 bases align to TRBD1. Germline assignment: CDR1 KGHSH and CDR2 LQKENI. This CDR3 comprises 18 residues. V was clipped by 5 bases and J by 1 base; unmatched bases: 14. The chain's CDR3 is CASSWDRSNSVSNQPQHF. CDR3 sequence (DNA): TGTGCCAGCTCATGGGACAGAAGCAACTCGGTCAGCAATCAGCCCCAGCATTTT.

The J gene is TRBJ2-7, the V gene TRBV2, with D uncertain. CDR1 is SNHLY and CDR2 is FYNNEI in the germline V gene. The CDR3 runs 11 residues. V was trimmed by 8 bases and J by 6 bases, leaving 11 bases between them. As DNA, the CDR3 is TGTGCCAGCTTCCTCGAGGTCGAGCAGTACTTC. Amino acid sequence: CASFLEVEQYF.

The J gene is TRBJ1-5, the V gene TRBV4-1; D unresolved. The germline V gene has CDR1 MGHRA and CDR2 YSYEKL. Between the trimmed V and J ends, which lost 1 base and 2 bases, there was a span of 6 bases. This CDR3 has 14 residues. The CDR3 is CASSQGQGNQPQHF. CDR3 DNA sequence: TGCGCCAGCAGCCAAGGACAAGGCAATCAGCCCCAGCATTTT.

This clone was counted a few times. The rearrangement uses TRBV7-8 and TRBJ2-3, with TRBD2 identical over 11 bases. The V and J ends lost 5 bases and 3 bases, in that order; junction bases with no gene match: 7. CDR3 length: 16 amino acids. The V gene's germline CDR1 is SGHVS and CDR2 FQNEAQ. In DNA form, the CDR3 reads TGTGCCAGCAGCCAAAATAGCGGGGGGGCGACAGATACGCAGTATTTT. The encoded protein is CASSQNSGGATDTQYF.

The V gene is TRBV3-1 (or the pseudogene TRBV3-2), the J gene TRBJ1-2; 7 bases map to TRBD1. Germline V lookup: CDR1 LGHDT, CDR2 YNNKEL (reference sequence). The CDR3 spans 14 residues. J gave up 4 bases and V 1 base, and 3 bases lay outside the gene matches. The DNA of the CDR3 is TGTGCCAGCAGCCAAGGGGACAGAGCCTATGGCTACACCTTC. This encodes CASSQGDRAYGYTF.

The genes are TRBV27 and TRBJ1-2; tentative D call: TRBD1 (6 bases). With 3 bases removed from V and 3 bases from J, the gap between germline ends came to 14 bases. Germline CDR1 reads MNHEY; CDR2 reads SMNVEV (reference sequence). The CDR3 extends over 15 amino acids. In DNA, the CDR3 is TGTGCCAGCAGTTTCACAGGGATCACCGACTATGGCTACACCTTC. This gives the protein CASSFTGITDYGYTF.

The chain couples TRBV2 to TRBJ2-1, with 7 positions matching TRBD2. With 3 bases clipped from V and 1 base from J, the junction kept 3 bases outside the gene matches. The CDR3 runs 15 residues. Germline loops: CDR1 SNHLY, CDR2 FYNNEI. The CDR3 DNA sequence: TGTGCCAGCAGTGACACGGGGGGATCCTACAATGAGCAGTTCTTC. Protein sequence: CASSDTGGSYNEQFF.

The chain couples TRBV7-8 to TRBJ1-1; D not certain. This CDR3 contains 13 residues. With 5 bases removed from V and 5 bases from J, the gap between germline ends came to 12 bases. Germline V gene sequence: CDR1 SGHVS, CDR2 FQNEAQ. The DNA of the CDR3 is TGTGCCAGCAGCCCAGAACATTTAACTGAAGCTTTCTTT. As protein: CASSPEHLTEAFF.

This chain uses TRBV28 with TRBJ1-4, with 7 nucleotides matching TRBD1. Germline V CDR1 and CDR2: MDHEN, SYDVKM. The CDR3 loop spans 15 amino acids. V shed 10 bases and J 8 bases; nucleotides not matched to a gene: 16. CDR3 sequence reads: CATQGGAPPSEKLFF. The DNA for the CDR3 is TGTGCCACGCAGGGGGGTGCCCCTCCTTCCGAAAAACTGTTTTTT. The whole variable domain, filled in from reference TRBV28 and TRBJ1-4, reads DVKVTQSSRYLVKRTGEKVFLECVQDMDHENMFWYRQDPGLGLRLIYFSYDVKMKEKGDIPEGYSVSREKKERFSLILESASTNQTSMYLCATQGGAPPSEKLFFGSGTQLSVL.

V is TRBV24-1 and J is TRBJ2-3, with a weak D call TRBD2 (7 bases). The V end was cut by 12 bases, the J end by 6 bases, with 27 bases between. The germline V gene encodes CDR1 KGHDR and CDR2 SFDVKD. The CDR3 consists of 16 residues. CDR3 sequence (DNA): TGTGCCGCGCAGCCCGGGGGGCCGGTTATTTTGGATACGCAGTATTTT. It yields the protein CAAQPGGPVILDTQYF.

The rearrangement joins TRBV7-2 to TRBJ1-2; D is possibly TRBD1 (6 bases). Per the germline V gene, CDR1 is SGHTA and CDR2 is FQGNSA. V gave up 1 base and J gave up 1 base, with 10 bases separating them. This CDR3 comprises 15 residues. CDR3 amino acids: CASSLGGGSNYGYTF. The CDR3 bases are TGTGCCAGCAGCTTAGGGGGGGGCAGTAACTATGGCTACACCTTC.

The sample holds one count of this clone. The chain's CDR3 is CASSPWGPDRVFSFSYNSPLHF. The DNA for the CDR3 is TGTGCCAGCTCACCCTGGGGCCCGGACAGGGTTTTTTCCTTCTCCTATAATTCACCCCTCCACTTT. This chain uses TRBV18 with TRBJ1-6, with 8 positions matching TRBD1. The germline V gene encodes CDR1 KGHSH and CDR2 LQKENI. V shed 3 bases and J 0 bases; nucleotides not matched to a gene: 19. The CDR3 runs to 22 residues.